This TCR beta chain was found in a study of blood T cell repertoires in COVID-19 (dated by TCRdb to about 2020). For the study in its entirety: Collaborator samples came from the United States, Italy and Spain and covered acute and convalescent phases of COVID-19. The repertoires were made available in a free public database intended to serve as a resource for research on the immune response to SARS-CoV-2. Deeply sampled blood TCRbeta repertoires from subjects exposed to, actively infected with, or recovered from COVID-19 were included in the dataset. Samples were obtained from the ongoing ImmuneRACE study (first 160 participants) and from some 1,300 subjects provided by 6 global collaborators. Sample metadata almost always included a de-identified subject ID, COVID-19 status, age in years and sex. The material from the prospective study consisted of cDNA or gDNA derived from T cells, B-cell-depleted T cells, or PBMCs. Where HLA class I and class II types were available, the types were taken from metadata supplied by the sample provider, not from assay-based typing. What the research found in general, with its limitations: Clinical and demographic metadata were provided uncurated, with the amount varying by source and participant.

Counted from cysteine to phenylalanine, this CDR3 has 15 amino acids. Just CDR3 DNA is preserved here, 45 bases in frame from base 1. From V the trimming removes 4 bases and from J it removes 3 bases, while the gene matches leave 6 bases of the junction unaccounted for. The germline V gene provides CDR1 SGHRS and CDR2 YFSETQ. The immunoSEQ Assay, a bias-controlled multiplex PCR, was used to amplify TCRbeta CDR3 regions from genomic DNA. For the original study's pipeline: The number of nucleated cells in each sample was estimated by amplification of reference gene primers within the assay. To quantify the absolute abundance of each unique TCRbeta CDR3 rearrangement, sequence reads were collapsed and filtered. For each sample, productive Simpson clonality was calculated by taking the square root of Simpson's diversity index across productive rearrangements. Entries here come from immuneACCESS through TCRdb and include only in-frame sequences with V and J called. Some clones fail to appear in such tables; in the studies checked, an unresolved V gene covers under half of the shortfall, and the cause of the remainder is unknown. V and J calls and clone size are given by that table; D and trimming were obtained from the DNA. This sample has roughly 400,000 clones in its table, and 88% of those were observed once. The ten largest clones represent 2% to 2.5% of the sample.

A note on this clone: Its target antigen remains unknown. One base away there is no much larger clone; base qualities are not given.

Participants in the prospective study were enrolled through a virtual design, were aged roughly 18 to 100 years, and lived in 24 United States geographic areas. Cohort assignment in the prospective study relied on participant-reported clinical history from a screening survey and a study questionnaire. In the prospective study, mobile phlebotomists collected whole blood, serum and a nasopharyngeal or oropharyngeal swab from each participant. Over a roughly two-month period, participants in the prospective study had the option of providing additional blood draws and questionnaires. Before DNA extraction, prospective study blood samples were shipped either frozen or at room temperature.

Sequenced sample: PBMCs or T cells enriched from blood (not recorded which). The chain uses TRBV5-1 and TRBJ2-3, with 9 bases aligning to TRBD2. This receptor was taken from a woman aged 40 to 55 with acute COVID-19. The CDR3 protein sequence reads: CASSSGGPRTDTQYF. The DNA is TGCGCCAGCAGCAGCGGGGGGCCTAGGACAGATACGCAGTATTTT.